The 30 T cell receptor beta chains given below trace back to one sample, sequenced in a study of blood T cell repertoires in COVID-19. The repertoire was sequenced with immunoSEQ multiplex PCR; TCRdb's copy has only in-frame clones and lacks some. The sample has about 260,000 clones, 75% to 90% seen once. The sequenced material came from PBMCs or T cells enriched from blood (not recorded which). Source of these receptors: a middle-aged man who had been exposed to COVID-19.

The CDR3 is CASYLRGFNTEAFF. The CDR3 nucleotides read TGTGCCAGCTATTTGAGGGGGTTTAACACTGAAGCTTTCTTT. V is TRBV6-5 and J is TRBJ1-1; D is perhaps TRBD1 (6 bases). Germline loops: CDR1 MNHEY, CDR2 SVGAGI. V shed 8 bases and J shed 2 bases, with 15 bases lying between them. The CDR3 loop spans 14 amino acids.

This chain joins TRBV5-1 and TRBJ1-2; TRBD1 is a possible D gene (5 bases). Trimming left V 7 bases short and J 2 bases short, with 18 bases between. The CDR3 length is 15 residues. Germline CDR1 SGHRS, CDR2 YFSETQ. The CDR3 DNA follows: TGCGCCAGCTTGCCAGGGACGGAGGGGAACTATGGCTACACCTTC. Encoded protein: CASLPGTEGNYGYTF. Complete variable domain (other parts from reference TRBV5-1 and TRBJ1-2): KAGVTQTPRYLIKTRGQQVTLSCSPISGHRSVSWYQQTPGQGLQFLFEYFSETQRNKGNFPGRFSGRQFSNSRSEMNVSTLELGDSALYLCASLPGTEGNYGYTFGSGTRLTVV.

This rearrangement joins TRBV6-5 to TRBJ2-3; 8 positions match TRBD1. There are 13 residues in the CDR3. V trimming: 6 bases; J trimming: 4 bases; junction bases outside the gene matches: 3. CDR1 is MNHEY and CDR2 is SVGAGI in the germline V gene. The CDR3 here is CASRDRVADTQYF. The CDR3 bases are TGTGCCAGCAGGGACAGGGTGGCAGATACGCAGTATTTT.

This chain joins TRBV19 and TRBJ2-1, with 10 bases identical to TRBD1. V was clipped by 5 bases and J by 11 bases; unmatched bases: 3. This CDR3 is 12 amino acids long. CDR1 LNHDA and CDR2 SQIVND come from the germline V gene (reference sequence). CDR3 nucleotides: TGTGCCAGTAGTCGGGACAGGGGACAGCAGTTCTTC. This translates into CASSRDRGQQFF.

CDR3 sequence reads: CASSSTMKPSEKLFF. The CDR3 nucleotides read TGTGCCAGCAGCTCAACAATGAAACCTTCCGAAAAACTGTTTTTT. The chain uses TRBV5-6 and TRBJ1-4; D unresolved. Deletions cut 3 bases from V and 8 bases from J, with 17 bases between. The CDR3 runs to 15 residues. Germline values: CDR1 SGHDT, CDR2 YYEEEE.

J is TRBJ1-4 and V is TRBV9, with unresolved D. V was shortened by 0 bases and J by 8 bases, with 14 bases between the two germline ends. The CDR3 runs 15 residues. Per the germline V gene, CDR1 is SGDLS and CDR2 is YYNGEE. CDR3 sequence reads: CASSVGVSGGEKLFF. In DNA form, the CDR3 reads TGTGCCAGCAGCGTAGGGGTGTCAGGAGGGGAAAAACTGTTTTTT. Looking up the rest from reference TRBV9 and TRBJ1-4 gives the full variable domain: DSGVTQTPKHLITATGQRVTLRCSPRSGDLSVYWYQQSLDQGLQFLIQYYNGEERAKGNILERFSAQQFPDLHSELNLSSLELGDSALYFCASSVGVSGGEKLFFGSGTQLSVL.

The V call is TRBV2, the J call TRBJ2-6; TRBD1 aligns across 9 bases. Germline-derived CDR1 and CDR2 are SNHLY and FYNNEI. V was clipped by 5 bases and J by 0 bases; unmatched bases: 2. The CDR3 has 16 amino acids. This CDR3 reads CASSRGQGSGANVLTF. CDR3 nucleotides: TGTGCCAGCAGTCGGGGACAGGGCTCTGGGGCCAACGTCCTGACTTTC.

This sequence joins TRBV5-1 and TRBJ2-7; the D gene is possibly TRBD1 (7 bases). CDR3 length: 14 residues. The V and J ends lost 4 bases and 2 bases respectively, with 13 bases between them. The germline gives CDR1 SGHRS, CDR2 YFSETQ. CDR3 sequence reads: CASSGGTDPYEQYF. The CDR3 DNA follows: TGCGCCAGCAGCGGAGGGACAGACCCCTACGAGCAGTACTTC. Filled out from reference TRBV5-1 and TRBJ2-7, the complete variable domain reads KAGVTQTPRYLIKTRGQQVTLSCSPISGHRSVSWYQQTPGQGLQFLFEYFSETQRNKGNFPGRFSGRQFSNSRSEMNVSTLELGDSALYLCASSGGTDPYEQYFGPGTRLTVT.

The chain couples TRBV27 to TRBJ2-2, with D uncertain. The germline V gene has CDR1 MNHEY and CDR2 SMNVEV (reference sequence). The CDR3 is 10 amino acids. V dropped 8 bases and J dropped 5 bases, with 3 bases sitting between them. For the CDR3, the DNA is TGTGCCAGCTCAACCGGGGAGCTGTTTTTT. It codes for CASSTGELFF.

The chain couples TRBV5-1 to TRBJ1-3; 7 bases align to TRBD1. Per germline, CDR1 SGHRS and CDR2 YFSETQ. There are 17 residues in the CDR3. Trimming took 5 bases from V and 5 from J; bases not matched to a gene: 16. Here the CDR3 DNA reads TGCGCCAGCAGTTCCGGACAGGCTGTTCCAGTAAGAAACACCATATATTTT. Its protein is CASSSGQAVPVRNTIYF.

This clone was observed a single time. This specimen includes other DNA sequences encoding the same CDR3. CDR3 protein: CASSLSTVNTEAFF. The CDR3 nucleotides read TGCGCCAGCAGCTTGTCCACGGTGAACACTGAAGCTTTCTTT. The chain recombines TRBV5-1 with TRBJ1-1; D call uncertain. Germline CDR1 SGHRS, CDR2 YFSETQ. Trimming stripped 1 base from V and 0 bases from J, with 7 bases between. This CDR3 spans 14 amino acids.

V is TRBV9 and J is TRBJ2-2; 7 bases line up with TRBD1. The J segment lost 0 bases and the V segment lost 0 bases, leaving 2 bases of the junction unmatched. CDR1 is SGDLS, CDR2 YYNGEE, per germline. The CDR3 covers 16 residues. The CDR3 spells CASSVGTGPNTGELFF. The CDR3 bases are TGTGCCAGCAGCGTAGGGACAGGCCCGAACACCGGGGAGCTGTTTTTT.

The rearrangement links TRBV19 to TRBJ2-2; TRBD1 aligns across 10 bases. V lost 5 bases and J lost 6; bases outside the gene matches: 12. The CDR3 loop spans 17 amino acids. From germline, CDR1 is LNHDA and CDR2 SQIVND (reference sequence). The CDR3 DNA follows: TGTGCCAGTAGTGGTCGTGGGACAGGGGTCGGCGCCGGGGAGCTGTTTTTT. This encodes CASSGRGTGVGAGELFF.

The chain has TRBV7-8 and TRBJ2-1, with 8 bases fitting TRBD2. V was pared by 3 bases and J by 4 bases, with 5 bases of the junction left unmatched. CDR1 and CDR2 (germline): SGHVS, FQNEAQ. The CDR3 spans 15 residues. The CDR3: CASSFGRGAYNEQFF. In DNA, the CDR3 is TGTGCCAGCAGCTTTGGGCGGGGGGCTTACAATGAGCAGTTCTTC.

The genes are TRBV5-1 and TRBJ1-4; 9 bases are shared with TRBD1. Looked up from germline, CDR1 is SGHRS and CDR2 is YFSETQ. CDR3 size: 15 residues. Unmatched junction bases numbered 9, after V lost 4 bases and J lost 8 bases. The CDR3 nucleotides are TGCGCCAGCAGCGCCGGGACAGGGTGGGACGAAAAACTGTTTTTT. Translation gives CASSAGTGWDEKLFF.

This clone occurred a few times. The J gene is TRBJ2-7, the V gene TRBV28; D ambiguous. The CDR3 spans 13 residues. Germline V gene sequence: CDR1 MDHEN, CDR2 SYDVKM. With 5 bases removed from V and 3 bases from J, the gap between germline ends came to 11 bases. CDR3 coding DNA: TGTGCCAGCAGTATCCATTACAGCTACGAGCAGTACTTC. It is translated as CASSIHYSYEQYF.

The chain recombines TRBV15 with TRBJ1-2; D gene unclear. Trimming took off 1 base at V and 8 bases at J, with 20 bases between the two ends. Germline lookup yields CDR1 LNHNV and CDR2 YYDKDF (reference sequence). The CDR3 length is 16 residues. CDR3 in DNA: TGTGCCACCAGCAGAGTGACTCGACCAAATATTGGAGGCTACACCTTC. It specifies CATSRVTRPNIGGYTF.

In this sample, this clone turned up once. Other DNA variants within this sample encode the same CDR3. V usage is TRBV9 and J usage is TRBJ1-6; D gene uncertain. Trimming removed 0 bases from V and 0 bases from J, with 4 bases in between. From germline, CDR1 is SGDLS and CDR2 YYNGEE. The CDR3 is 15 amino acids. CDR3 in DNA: TGTGCCAGCAGCGTAGGGAGCTCCTATAATTCACCCCTCCACTTT. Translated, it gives CASSVGSSYNSPLHF.

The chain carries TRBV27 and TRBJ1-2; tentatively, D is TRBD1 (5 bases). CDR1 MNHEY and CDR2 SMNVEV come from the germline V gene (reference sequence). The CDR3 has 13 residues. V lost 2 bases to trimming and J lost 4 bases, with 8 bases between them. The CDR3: CASSLGAAYGYTF. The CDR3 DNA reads TGTGCCAGCAGTTTAGGGGCAGCCTATGGCTACACCTTC.

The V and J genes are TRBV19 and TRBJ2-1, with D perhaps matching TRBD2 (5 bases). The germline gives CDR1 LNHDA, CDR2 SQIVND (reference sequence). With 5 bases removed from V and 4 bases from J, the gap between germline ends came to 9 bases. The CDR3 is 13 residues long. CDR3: CASSFGNYNEQFF. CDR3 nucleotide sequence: TGTGCCAGTAGTTTCGGGAATTACAATGAGCAGTTCTTC.

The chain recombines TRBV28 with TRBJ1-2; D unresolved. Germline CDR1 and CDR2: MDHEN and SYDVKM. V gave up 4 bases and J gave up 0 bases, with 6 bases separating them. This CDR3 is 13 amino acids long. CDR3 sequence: CASSSTTNYGYTF. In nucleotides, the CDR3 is TGTGCCAGCAGTTCCACAACTAACTATGGCTACACCTTC.

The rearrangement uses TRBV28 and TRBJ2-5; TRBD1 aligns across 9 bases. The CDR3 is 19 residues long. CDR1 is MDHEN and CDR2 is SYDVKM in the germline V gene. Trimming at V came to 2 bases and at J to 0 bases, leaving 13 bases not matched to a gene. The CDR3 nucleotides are TGTGCCAGCAGTTTACGCCGGACAGGGGCGAAGGGGTACCAAGAGACCCAGTACTTC. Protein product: CASSLRRTGAKGYQETQYF.

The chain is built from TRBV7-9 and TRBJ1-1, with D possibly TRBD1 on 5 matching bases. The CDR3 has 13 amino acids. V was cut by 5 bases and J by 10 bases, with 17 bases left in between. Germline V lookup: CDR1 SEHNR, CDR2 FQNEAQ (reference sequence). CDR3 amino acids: CASSAVGREGAFF. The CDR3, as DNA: TGTGCCAGCAGCGCGGTGGGCAGGGAAGGAGCTTTCTTT.

CDR3 residues: CASQRDEQFF. Here the CDR3 DNA reads TGCGCCAGCCAAAGAGATGAGCAGTTCTTC. V and J are TRBV4-1 and TRBJ2-1; D not certain. Trimming removed 8 bases from V and 8 bases from J, with 7 bases in between. Germline CDR1 and CDR2: MGHRA and YSYEKL. CDR3 length: 10 amino acids.

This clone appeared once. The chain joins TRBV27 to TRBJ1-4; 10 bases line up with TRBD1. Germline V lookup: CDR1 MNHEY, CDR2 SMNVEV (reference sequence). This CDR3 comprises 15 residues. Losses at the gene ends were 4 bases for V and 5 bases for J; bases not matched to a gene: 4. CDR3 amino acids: CASSSPGQGNEKLFF. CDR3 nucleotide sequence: TGTGCCAGCAGTTCTCCGGGACAGGGGAATGAAAAACTGTTTTTT.

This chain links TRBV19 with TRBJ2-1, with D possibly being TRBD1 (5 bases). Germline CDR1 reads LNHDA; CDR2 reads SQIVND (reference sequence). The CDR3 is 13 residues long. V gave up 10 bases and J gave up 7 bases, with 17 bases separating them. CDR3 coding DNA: TGTGCCACTAACAGGTACATTGGAAATGAGCAGTTCTTC. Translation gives CATNRYIGNEQFF.

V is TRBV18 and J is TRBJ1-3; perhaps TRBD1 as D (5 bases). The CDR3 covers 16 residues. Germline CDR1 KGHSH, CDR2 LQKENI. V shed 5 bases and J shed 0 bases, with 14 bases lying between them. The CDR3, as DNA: TGTGCCAGCTCAACCAGGGTGATGCCCTCTGGAAACACCATATATTTT. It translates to CASSTRVMPSGNTIYF.

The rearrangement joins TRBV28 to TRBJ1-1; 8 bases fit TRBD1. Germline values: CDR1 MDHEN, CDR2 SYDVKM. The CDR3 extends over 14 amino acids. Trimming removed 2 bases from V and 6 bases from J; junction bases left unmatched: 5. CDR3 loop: CASSLGQGASEAFF. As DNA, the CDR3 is TGTGCCAGCAGTTTAGGGCAGGGGGCATCTGAAGCTTTCTTT.

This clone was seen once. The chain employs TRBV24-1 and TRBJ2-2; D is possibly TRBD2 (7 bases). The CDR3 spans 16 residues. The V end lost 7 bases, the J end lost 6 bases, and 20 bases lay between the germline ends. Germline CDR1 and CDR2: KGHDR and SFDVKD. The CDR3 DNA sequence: TGTGCCACCAGGGGAGGGGGAGCAGGAAGGGCCGGGGAGCTGTTTTTT. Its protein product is CATRGGGAGRAGELFF.

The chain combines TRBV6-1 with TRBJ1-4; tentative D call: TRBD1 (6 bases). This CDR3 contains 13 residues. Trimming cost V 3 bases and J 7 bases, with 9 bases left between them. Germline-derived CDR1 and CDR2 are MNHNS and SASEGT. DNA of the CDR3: TGTGCCAGCAGTGATTTCAGGGGTGAAAAACTGTTTTTT. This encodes CASSDFRGEKLFF.